These 20 T cell receptor beta chains were all obtained from the same sample, sequenced in a study of blood T cell repertoires in COVID-19. Produced via immunoSEQ multiplex PCR; TCRdb's table is partial and in-frame only. The sample shows around 200,000 clones, 85% of them seen only once. Sequencing was carried out using PBMCs or T cells enriched from blood (not recorded which). The source is a man in his forties who had recovered from COVID-19.

The gene calls are TRBV27 and TRBJ1-6; D might be TRBD1 (5 bases). The CDR3 loop spans 13 amino acids. V was shortened by 4 bases and J by 8 bases, with 9 bases between the two germline ends. Per germline, CDR1 MNHEY and CDR2 SMNVEV (reference sequence). The CDR3 DNA reads as TGTGCCAGCAGTTCCAGGGTGGATTCACCCCTCCACTTT. Encoded protein: CASSSRVDSPLHF.

CDR3 region: CAISRPGQGGDTEAFF. CDR3 DNA: TGTGCCATCAGTAGACCGGGACAAGGGGGTGACACTGAAGCTTTCTTT. V is TRBV10-3 and J is TRBJ1-1; possibly TRBD1 for D (6 bases). Trimming took off 5 bases at V and 3 bases at J, with 19 bases between the two ends. CDR1 and CDR2 (germline): ENHRY, SYGVKD. The CDR3 consists of 16 residues.

In this sample, this clone turned up once. The chain carries TRBV6-6 and TRBJ2-5; a possible D gene is TRBD2 (6 bases). The CDR3 is 11 amino acids. V was clipped by 10 bases and J by 5 bases, with 11 bases between them. The germline V gene encodes CDR1 MNHNY and CDR2 SVGAGI (reference sequence). In DNA, the CDR3 is TGTGCCATAGGGGAGGCGGAGACCCAGTACTTC. This translates into CAIGEAETQYF.

This chain uses TRBV11-3 with TRBJ2-7; D might be TRBD1 (6 bases). V dropped 1 base and J dropped 2 bases, with 15 bases sitting between them. Germline CDR1 reads SGHNT; CDR2 reads YENEEA. CDR3 length: 16 amino acids. The CDR3 spells CASSLGVGGRAYEQYF. The CDR3 DNA reads as TGTGCCAGCAGCTTAGGGGTAGGGGGACGGGCCTACGAGCAGTACTTC.

This sequence joins TRBV5-6 and TRBJ1-1, with D hard to call. Germline-derived CDR1 and CDR2 are SGHDT and YYEEEE. The CDR3 is 14 residues long. The V end was cut by 2 bases, the J end by 4 bases, with 12 bases between. The CDR3 coding sequence is TGTGCCAGCAGCTTTATATGGAGTCCCACTGAAGCTTTCTTT. This translates into CASSFIWSPTEAFF.

The V gene is TRBV19, the J gene TRBJ1-1, with D tentatively TRBD1 (5 bases). The V and J ends lost 4 bases and 0 bases respectively, with 9 bases between them. CDR3 length equals 14 residues. Germline V gene sequence: CDR1 LNHDA, CDR2 SQIVND (reference sequence). Here the CDR3 reads CASSKEGLNTEAFF. The DNA of the CDR3 is TGTGCCAGTAGTAAGGAGGGGCTGAACACTGAAGCTTTCTTT.

The chain employs TRBV19 and TRBJ1-5; TRBD1 matches 7 bases. CDR3 length equals 14 residues. The V segment lost 8 bases and the J segment 9 bases; nucleotides outside the gene matches: 13. Germline lookup yields CDR1 LNHDA and CDR2 SQIVND (reference sequence). The CDR3 reads CASEAGTASGPQHF. In DNA form, the CDR3 reads TGTGCCAGTGAAGCCGGGACAGCGTCTGGGCCCCAGCATTTT.

V gene TRBV2 combines with J gene TRBJ1-1; a possible D gene is TRBD1 (5 bases). Deletions cut 7 bases from V and 0 bases from J, with 12 bases between. CDR3 size: 14 residues. CDR1 is SNHLY and CDR2 is FYNNEI in the germline V gene. The CDR3 reads CASTTAIMNTEAFF. The CDR3 bases are TGTGCCAGCACGACAGCGATCATGAACACTGAAGCTTTCTTT.

The chain links TRBV9 to TRBJ2-1; D might be TRBD2 (5 bases). The CDR3 contains 13 residues. V was cut by 0 bases and J by 7 bases, with 8 bases left in between. Germline CDR1 reads SGDLS; CDR2 reads YYNGEE. The chain's CDR3 is CASSVGSVNEQFF. The CDR3 DNA sequence: TGTGCCAGCAGCGTAGGTAGCGTAAATGAGCAGTTCTTC. The variable domain in full, with the rest retrieved from reference TRBV9 and TRBJ2-1, is DSGVTQTPKHLITATGQRVTLRCSPRSGDLSVYWYQQSLDQGLQFLIQYYNGEERAKGNILERFSAQQFPDLHSELNLSSLELGDSALYFCASSVGSVNEQFFGPGTRLTVL.

This chain joins TRBV29-1 and TRBJ1-2; no reliable D call. The V gene's germline CDR1 is SQVTM and CDR2 ANQGSEA. The CDR3 extends over 12 amino acids. V was clipped by 0 bases and J by 8 bases, with 10 bases between them. Here the CDR3 DNA reads TGCAGCGTTGAAGATCAACGGAGAGGCTACACCTTC. Its protein is CSVEDQRRGYTF. Filled out from reference TRBV29-1 and TRBJ1-2, the complete variable domain reads SAVISQKPSRDICQRGTSLTIQCQVDSQVTMMFWYRQQPGQSLTLIATANQGSEATYESGFVIDKFPISRPNLTFSTLTVSNMSPEDSSIYLCSVEDQRRGYTFGSGTRLTVV.

This chain links TRBV7-2 with TRBJ2-7, with 8 bases lining up with TRBD1. The CDR3 spans 15 residues. After removal of 6 bases from V and 1 base from J, the junction contained 8 bases not matched to a gene. CDR1 and CDR2 (germline): SGHTA, FQGNSA. CDR3 protein: CASSPGQGTSYEQYF. CDR3 nucleotides: TGTGCCAGCAGTCCCGGACAGGGAACATCCTACGAGCAGTACTTC.

J is TRBJ1-1 and V is TRBV28, with D hard to call. Germline CDR1 is MDHEN and CDR2 is SYDVKM. The CDR3 consists of 14 residues. V was clipped by 3 bases and J by 1 base, with 9 bases between them. The CDR3 nucleotides are TGTGCCAGCAGTTTGGAGATCACGAACACTGAAGCTTTCTTT. It translates to CASSLEITNTEAFF. Together with reference TRBV28 and TRBJ1-1, the CDR3 gives the full variable domain: DVKVTQSSRYLVKRTGEKVFLECVQDMDHENMFWYRQDPGLGLRLIYFSYDVKMKEKGDIPEGYSVSREKKERFSLILESASTNQTSMYLCASSLEITNTEAFFGQGTRLTVV.

The chain employs TRBV28 and TRBJ2-2; D ambiguous. Germline CDR1 and CDR2: MDHEN and SYDVKM. The CDR3 covers 12 residues. Trimming took off 3 bases at V and 6 bases at J, with 5 bases between the two ends. CDR3: CASSFYPGELFF. CDR3 coding DNA: TGTGCCAGCAGTTTTTATCCCGGGGAGCTGTTTTTT.

DNA for the CDR3: TGTGCCATCAGTGATTCTGGGAGGGGCAGGGAGCTGTTTTTT. Amino acid sequence: CAISDSGRGRELFF. The chain uses TRBV10-3 and TRBJ2-2; 7 nucleotides agree with TRBD2. The CDR3 consists of 14 residues. The trim removed 3 bases at V and 9 bases at J, leaving 7 bases unmatched. Germline CDR1 and CDR2: ENHRY and SYGVKD.

The chain recombines TRBV18 with TRBJ2-7, with 9 positions matching TRBD2. This CDR3 contains 16 residues. V shed 3 bases and J 0 bases; nucleotides not matched to a gene: 6. The germline CDR1 and CDR2 sequences are KGHSH and LQKENI. The CDR3 loop reads CASSPPLLAGSYEQYF. The CDR3 nucleotides are TGTGCCAGCTCACCCCCCTTACTAGCGGGCTCCTACGAGCAGTACTTC.

V and J are TRBV19 and TRBJ2-1, with TRBD1 matching over 7 bases. The ends lost 5 bases at V and 4 bases at J; junction bases unmatched: 14. CDR3 length: 17 amino acids. CDR1 and CDR2 (germline): LNHDA, SQIVND (reference sequence). The CDR3 here is CASSSDREADIYNEQFF. For the CDR3, the DNA is TGTGCCAGTAGTTCCGACAGGGAAGCGGACATTTACAATGAGCAGTTCTTC.

The genes are TRBV5-1 and TRBJ2-3, with D unresolved. This CDR3 spans 11 amino acids. Germline-derived CDR1 and CDR2 are SGHRS and YFSETQ. Trimming removed 2 bases at V and 5 bases at J, with 3 bases between. The CDR3 spells CASSFQDTQYF. As DNA, the CDR3 is TGCGCCAGCAGCTTCCAAGATACGCAGTATTTT. The variable domain in full, completed from reference TRBV5-1 and TRBJ2-3, reads KAGVTQTPRYLIKTRGQQVTLSCSPISGHRSVSWYQQTPGQGLQFLFEYFSETQRNKGNFPGRFSGRQFSNSRSEMNVSTLELGDSALYLCASSFQDTQYFGPGTRLTVL.

DNA of the CDR3: TGTGCCACCAGTGATTCTACTAGCGGGGTCCCCTACAATGAGCAGTTCTTC. Its translation is CATSDSTSGVPYNEQFF. This chain uses TRBV24-1 with TRBJ2-1; 10 positions match TRBD2. The CDR3 sequence is 17 residues long. V lost 2 bases to trimming and J lost 2 bases; unmatched junction nucleotides: 5. Germline-derived CDR1 and CDR2 are KGHDR and SFDVKD.

A few counts support this clone. The rearrangement links TRBV4-1 to TRBJ2-5; 8 bases map to TRBD2. The J segment lost 1 base and the V segment lost 0 bases, leaving 16 bases of the junction unmatched. CDR1 MGHRA and CDR2 YSYEKL come from the germline V gene. The CDR3 sequence is 20 residues long. Written as DNA, the CDR3 is TGCGCCAGCAGCCAAGATGTACGCGTGGGCCTAGCGGGTCCCCAAGAGACCCAGTACTTC. This translates into CASSQDVRVGLAGPQETQYF.

The chain recombines TRBV4-1 with TRBJ2-7, with TRBD2 matching 7 bases. The germline gives CDR1 MGHRA, CDR2 YSYEKL. Unmatched junction bases numbered 1, after V lost 2 bases and J lost 6 bases. This CDR3 is built from 12 residues. The DNA of the CDR3 is TGCGCCAGCAGCCAAACGGGGGGCGAGCAGTACTTC. Its translation is CASSQTGGEQYF.